These T cell receptor beta chains were read from a single sample in a study of T cells in Graves' hyperthyroidism and ophthalmopathy. TCRdb re-analysed the multiplex PCR reads in MiXCR, keeping a single row per CDR3 protein. The table has some 500,000 distinct CDR3 sequences, 13% to 15% seen once. The sequenced material came from blood. The receptors here all came from a woman between 18 and 30 years old with Graves' hyperthyroidism. The CDR3 runs from the conserved cysteine through the conserved F or W. A D gene is named only where the DNA matches it firmly. Rows may omit the clone size; those that give it use once, few, many or a size class.

clone_size: many
j_call: TRBJ2-1
v_call: TRBV29-1
d_call: TRBD2
cdr3_nt: TGCAGCGTGGAAAATGGACTAGCGGACAATGAGCAGTTCTTC
cdr3_aa: CSVENGLADNEQFF

clone_size: many
j_call: TRBJ1-2
v_call: TRBV19
d_call: NA
cdr3_nt: TGTGCCAGTAGGGTCTCCGACACGGGTAACTATGGCTACACCTTC
cdr3_aa: CASRVSDTGNYGYTF

clone_size: many
j_call: TRBJ2-1
v_call: TRBV7-9
d_call: TRBD2
cdr3_nt: TGTGCCAGCAGCACACGGCTGGCTAGCGGGAGCCCTTCTACTGGGTACAATGAGCAGTTCTTC
cdr3_aa: CASSTRLASGSPSTGYNEQFF

clone_size: few
j_call: TRBJ2-1
v_call: TRBV7-3
d_call: NA
cdr3_nt: TGTGCCAGCAGCTTAAACGGTGGGGGAATGGGCTCCTACAATGAGCAGTTCTTC
cdr3_aa: CASSLNGGGMGSYNEQFF

clone_size: many
j_call: TRBJ2-7
v_call: TRBV20-1
d_call: NA
cdr3_nt: TGCAGTGCTAGAAATAGTAAGGGTTTCTACGAGCAGTACTTC
cdr3_aa: CSARNSKGFYEQYF

clone_size: many
j_call: TRBJ2-3
v_call: TRBV20-1
d_call: TRBD2
cdr3_nt: TGCAGTGCTAGAGGAGGGACTAGCGGTAGCACAGATACGCAGTATTTT
cdr3_aa: CSARGGTSGSTDTQYF

clone_size: NA
j_call: TRBJ2-3
v_call: TRBV11-2
d_call: NA
cdr3_nt: TGTGCCAGCAGGGGGGGACCCGTGGCAGATACGCAGTATTTT
cdr3_aa: CASRGGPVADTQYF

clone_size: few
j_call: TRBJ1-1
v_call: TRBV24-1
d_call: NA
cdr3_nt: TGTGCCACCAGTGCAGGGGCGCTCACTGAAGCTTTCTTT
cdr3_aa: CATSAGALTEAFF

clone_size: few
j_call: TRBJ2-7
v_call: TRBV18
d_call: NA
cdr3_nt: TGTGCCAGCTCACCAGCAGCAACCTACGAGCAGTACTTC
cdr3_aa: CASSPAATYEQYF

clone_size: many
j_call: TRBJ2-7
v_call: TRBV29-1
d_call: TRBD1
cdr3_nt: TGCAGCGTTCGCGGGACAGGGGCCTACGAGCAGTACTTC
cdr3_aa: CSVRGTGAYEQYF

clone_size: NA
j_call: TRBJ1-1
v_call: TRBV5-1
d_call: NA
cdr3_nt: TGCGCCAGCAGCTGGCAAGGAGCTGAAGCTTTCTTT
cdr3_aa: CASSWQGAEAFF

clone_size: many
j_call: TRBJ2-1
v_call: TRBV10-2
d_call: TRBD2
cdr3_nt: TGCGCCAGCAGTGAGGAGGGTACTAGCGGGAGCCTGGTCAATGAGCAGTTCTTC
cdr3_aa: CASSEEGTSGSLVNEQFF

clone_size: many
j_call: TRBJ2-3
v_call: TRBV29-1
d_call: NA
cdr3_nt: TGCAGCGTTCGGGACAGCACAGATACGCAGTATTTT
cdr3_aa: CSVRDSTDTQYF

clone_size: many
j_call: TRBJ1-2
v_call: TRBV12-3/TRBV12-4
d_call: TRBD1
cdr3_nt: TGTGCCAGCTCAGGGTCAGCGGACAGGTCGAGTTATGGCTACACCTTC
cdr3_aa: CASSGSADRSSYGYTF

clone_size: NA
j_call: TRBJ2-1
v_call: TRBV7-8
d_call: TRBD2
cdr3_nt: TGTGCCAGCAGGGGACTAGCGGGAGTGGCCTACTACAATGAGCAGTTCTTC
cdr3_aa: CASRGLAGVAYYNEQFF

clone_size: many
j_call: TRBJ2-7
v_call: TRBV9
d_call: TRBD2
cdr3_nt: TGTGCCAGCAACCCAAGCGGGAGGGACGAGCAGTACTTC
cdr3_aa: CASNPSGRDEQYF

clone_size: many
j_call: TRBJ1-2
v_call: TRBV30
d_call: TRBD1
cdr3_nt: TGTGCCTGGAGTGCCCGCGGACAGGGGGCATATGGCTACACCTTC
cdr3_aa: CAWSARGQGAYGYTF

clone_size: many
j_call: TRBJ2-2
v_call: TRBV6-1
d_call: TRBD1
cdr3_nt: TGTGCCAGCAGTGGGACAGGGGGCCCGAACACCGGGGAGCTGTTTTTT
cdr3_aa: CASSGTGGPNTGELFF

clone_size: once
j_call: TRBJ1-2
v_call: TRBV11-2
d_call: NA
cdr3_nt: TGTGCCAGCAGCTTAGATGCCAGTCCTTCCTATGGCTACACCTTC
cdr3_aa: CASSLDASPSYGYTF

clone_size: many
j_call: TRBJ2-6
v_call: TRBV9
d_call: NA
cdr3_nt: TGTGCCAGCAGCGCTATGACAGATGGGGCCAACGTCCTGACTTTC
cdr3_aa: CASSAMTDGANVLTF

clone_size: NA
j_call: TRBJ2-7
v_call: TRBV11-2
d_call: NA
cdr3_nt: TGTGCCAGCAGCTTAGATATAGGGCTAGCAGGAACCGAGCAGTACTTC
cdr3_aa: CASSLDIGLAGTEQYF

clone_size: many
j_call: TRBJ2-5
v_call: TRBV2
d_call: TRBD2
cdr3_nt: TGTGCCAGCAGTGAAGGCTCTGGGGGGACTAGCGGGAGGGTGACCCAGTACTTC
cdr3_aa: CASSEGSGGTSGRVTQYF

clone_size: many
j_call: TRBJ1-5
v_call: TRBV30
d_call: NA
cdr3_nt: TGTGCCTGGAGTGTAGGGGGGGCGGGTCAGCCCCAGCATTTT
cdr3_aa: CAWSVGGAGQPQHF

clone_size: many
j_call: TRBJ1-4
v_call: TRBV9
d_call: TRBD1
cdr3_nt: TGTGCCAGCAGCGTAACAGGGGGTGAAAAACTGTTTTTT
cdr3_aa: CASSVTGGEKLFF